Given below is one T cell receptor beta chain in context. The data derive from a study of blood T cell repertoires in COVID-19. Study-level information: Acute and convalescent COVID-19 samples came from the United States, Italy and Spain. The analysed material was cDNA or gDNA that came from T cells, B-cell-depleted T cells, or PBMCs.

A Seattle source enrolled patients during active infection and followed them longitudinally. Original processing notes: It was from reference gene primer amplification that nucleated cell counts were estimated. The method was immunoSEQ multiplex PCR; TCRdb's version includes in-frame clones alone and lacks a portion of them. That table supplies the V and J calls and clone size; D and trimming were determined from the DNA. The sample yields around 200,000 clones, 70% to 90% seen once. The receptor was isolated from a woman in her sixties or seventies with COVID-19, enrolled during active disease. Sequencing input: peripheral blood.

CDR3 amino acids: CASSSQGLTEAFF. CDR3 DNA sequence: TGTGCCAGCAGCTCACAGGGGCTCACTGAAGCTTTCTTT. The V and J genes are TRBV7-2 and TRBJ1-1; 7 bases align to TRBD1. This CDR3 comprises 13 residues. V was pared by 4 bases and J by 4 bases, with 3 bases of the junction left unmatched. Germline assignment: CDR1 SGHTA and CDR2 FQGNSA.